This T cell receptor (beta chain) was retrieved from a study of CD8 T cells in ankylosing spondylitis. Findings and caveats of the study: Reports say disease-linked clones showed up significantly more in matched ankylosing spondylitis synovial fluid. A TCR beta motif made of fewer than ten highly homologous variants seemed typical of ankylosing spondylitis blood. Past studies reported some motif variants in reactive arthritis synovial fluid and blood.

V was pared by 5 bases and J by 11 bases, with 14 bases between. This CDR3 contains 12 residues. The germline V gene encodes CDR1 LNHNV and CDR2 YYDKDF (reference sequence). It was by quantitative 5'-RACE with molecular barcodes that TCR beta libraries were made. TCRdb analysed the 5' RACE reads with MiXCR anew, one entry per CDR3 protein. The sample lists some 90,000 distinct CDR3 sequences; 25% to 35% were seen once. For this clonotype: Its target is not known.

The TCR originated in a male donor with ankylosing spondylitis or in good health (not recorded which). This rearrangement joins TRBV15 to TRBJ2-3, with a tentative D call TRBD2 (7 bases). The sample consisted of blood, either unsorted or a sorted T cell fraction (not recorded which). This chain's CDR3 is CATSAGGLGQYF. As DNA, the CDR3 is TGTGCCACCAGCGCCGGGGGGCTCGGGCAGTATTTT.